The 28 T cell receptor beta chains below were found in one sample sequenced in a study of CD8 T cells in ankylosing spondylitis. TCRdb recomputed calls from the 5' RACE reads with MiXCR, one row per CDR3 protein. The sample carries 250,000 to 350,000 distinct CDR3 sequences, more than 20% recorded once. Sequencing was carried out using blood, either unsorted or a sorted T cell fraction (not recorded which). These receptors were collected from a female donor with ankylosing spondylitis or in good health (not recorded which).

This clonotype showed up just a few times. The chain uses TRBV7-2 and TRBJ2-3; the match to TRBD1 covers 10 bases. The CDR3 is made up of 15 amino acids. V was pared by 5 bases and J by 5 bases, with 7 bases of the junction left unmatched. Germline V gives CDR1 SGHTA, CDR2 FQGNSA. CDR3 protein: CASSTRTGGIDTQYF. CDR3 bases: TGTGCCAGCAGCACCCGGACAGGGGGTATAGATACGCAGTATTTT.

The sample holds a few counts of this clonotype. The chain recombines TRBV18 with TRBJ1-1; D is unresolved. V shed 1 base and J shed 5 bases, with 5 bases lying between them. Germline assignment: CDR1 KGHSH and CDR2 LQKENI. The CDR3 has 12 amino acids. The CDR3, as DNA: TGTGCCAGCTCACCACGGGCAACTGAAGCTTTCTTT. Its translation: CASSPRATEAFF. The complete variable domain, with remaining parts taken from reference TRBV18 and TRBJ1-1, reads NAGVMQNPRHLVRRRGQEARLRCSPMKGHSHVYWYRQLPEEGLKFMVYLQKENIIDESGMPKERFSAEFPKEGPSILRIQQVVRGDSAAYFCASSPRATEAFFGQGTRLTVV.

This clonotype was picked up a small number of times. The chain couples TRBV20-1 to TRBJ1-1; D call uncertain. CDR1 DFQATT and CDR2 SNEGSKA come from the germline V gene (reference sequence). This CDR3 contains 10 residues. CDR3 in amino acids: CSRRYTEAFF. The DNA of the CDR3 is TGCAGCCGACGGTACACTGAAGCTTTCTTT.

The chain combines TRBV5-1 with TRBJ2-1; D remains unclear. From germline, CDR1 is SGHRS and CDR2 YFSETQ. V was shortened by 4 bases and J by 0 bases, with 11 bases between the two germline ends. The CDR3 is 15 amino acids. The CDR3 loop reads CASSPTPGSYNEQFF. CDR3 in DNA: TGCGCCAGCAGCCCGACGCCCGGCTCCTACAATGAGCAGTTCTTC.

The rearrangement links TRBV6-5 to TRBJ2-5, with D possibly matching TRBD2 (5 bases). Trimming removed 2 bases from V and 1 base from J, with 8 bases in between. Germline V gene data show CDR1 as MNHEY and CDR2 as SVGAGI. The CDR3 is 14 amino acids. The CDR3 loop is CASSYGGVQETQYF. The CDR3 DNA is TGTGCCAGCAGTTACGGAGGAGTCCAAGAGACCCAGTACTTC.

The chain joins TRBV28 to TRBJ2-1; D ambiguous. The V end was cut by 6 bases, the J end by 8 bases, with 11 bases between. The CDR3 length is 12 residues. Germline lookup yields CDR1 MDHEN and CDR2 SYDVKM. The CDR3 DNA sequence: TGTGCCAGCAGCCTCAGAGAGGATGAGCAGTTCTTC. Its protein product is CASSLREDEQFF.

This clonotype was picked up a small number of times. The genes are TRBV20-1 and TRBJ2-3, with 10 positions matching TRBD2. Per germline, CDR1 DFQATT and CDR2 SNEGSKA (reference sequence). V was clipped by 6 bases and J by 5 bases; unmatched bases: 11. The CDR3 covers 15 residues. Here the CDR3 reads CSATHLAGDLDTQYF. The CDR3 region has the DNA TGCAGTGCCACCCACCTAGCGGGAGATTTAGATACGCAGTATTTT.

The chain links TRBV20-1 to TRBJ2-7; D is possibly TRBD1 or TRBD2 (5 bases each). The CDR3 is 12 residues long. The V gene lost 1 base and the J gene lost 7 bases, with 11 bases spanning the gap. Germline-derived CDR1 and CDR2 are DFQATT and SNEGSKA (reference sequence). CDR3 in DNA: TGCAGTGCTAGAGTCGGGGCTATGGAGCAGTACTTC. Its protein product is CSARVGAMEQYF.

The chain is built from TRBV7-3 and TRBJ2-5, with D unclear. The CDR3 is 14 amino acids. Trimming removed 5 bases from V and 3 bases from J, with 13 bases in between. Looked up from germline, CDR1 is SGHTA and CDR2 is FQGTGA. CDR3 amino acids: CASSPGLGEETQYF. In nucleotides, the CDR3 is TGTGCCAGCAGCCCCGGGCTCGGTGAAGAGACCCAGTACTTC. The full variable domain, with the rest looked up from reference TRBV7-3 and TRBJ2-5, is GAGVSQTPSNKVTEKGKYVELRCDPISGHTALYWYRQSLGQGPEFLIYFQGTGAADDSGLPNDRFFAVRPEGSVSTLKIQRTERGDSAVYLCASSPGLGEETQYFGPGTRLLVL.

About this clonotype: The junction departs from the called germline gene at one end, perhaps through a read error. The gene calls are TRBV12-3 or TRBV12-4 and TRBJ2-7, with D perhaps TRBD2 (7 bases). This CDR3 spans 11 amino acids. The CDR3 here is CASSLGGGEHF. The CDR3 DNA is TGTGCCAGCAGTCTGGGAGGGGGAGAGCACTTC.

The CDR3 DNA reads as TGTGCCAGCAGGCAGGCCCACGGGCCCCAGCATTTT. As protein: CASRQAHGPQHF. The chain uses TRBV6-1 and TRBJ1-5; D is uncertain. V was trimmed by 6 bases and J by 9 bases, leaving 12 bases between them. The CDR3 spans 12 residues. Germline V gene lookup returns CDR1 MNHNS and CDR2 SASEGT.

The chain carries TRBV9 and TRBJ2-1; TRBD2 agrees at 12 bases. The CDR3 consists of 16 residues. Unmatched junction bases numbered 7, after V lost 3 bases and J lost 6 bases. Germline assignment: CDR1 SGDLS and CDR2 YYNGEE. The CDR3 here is CASSAYSSGRANEQFF. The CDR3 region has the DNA TGTGCCAGCAGCGCCTACTCTAGCGGGAGGGCCAATGAGCAGTTCTTC.

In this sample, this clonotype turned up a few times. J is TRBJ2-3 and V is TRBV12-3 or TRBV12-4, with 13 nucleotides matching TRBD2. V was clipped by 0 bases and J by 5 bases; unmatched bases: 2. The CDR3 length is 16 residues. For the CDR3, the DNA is TGTGCCAGCAGTTTAGCGGGACTAGCGGGAATAGATACGCAGTATTTT. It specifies CASSLAGLAGIDTQYF.

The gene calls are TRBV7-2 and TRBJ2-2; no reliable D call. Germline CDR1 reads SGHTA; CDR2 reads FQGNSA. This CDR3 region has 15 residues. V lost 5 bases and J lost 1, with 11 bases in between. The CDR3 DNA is TGTGCCAGCAGCCCGTCTTTCGGGAACACCGGGGAGCTGTTTTTT. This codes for CASSPSFGNTGELFF.

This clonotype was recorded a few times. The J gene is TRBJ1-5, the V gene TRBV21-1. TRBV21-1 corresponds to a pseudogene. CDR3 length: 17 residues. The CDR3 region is CASMSRSPPGGNQPQHF. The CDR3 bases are TGTGCCAGCATGTCACGAAGTCCGCCTGGGGGCAATCAGCCCCAGCATTTT.

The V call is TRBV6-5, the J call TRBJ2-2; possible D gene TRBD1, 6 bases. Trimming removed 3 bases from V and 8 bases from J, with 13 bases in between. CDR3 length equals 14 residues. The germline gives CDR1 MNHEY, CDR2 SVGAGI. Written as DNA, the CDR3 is TGTGCCAGCAGTTATTCACAGGGTAGGGGGGAGCTGTTTTTT. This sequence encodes CASSYSQGRGELFF.

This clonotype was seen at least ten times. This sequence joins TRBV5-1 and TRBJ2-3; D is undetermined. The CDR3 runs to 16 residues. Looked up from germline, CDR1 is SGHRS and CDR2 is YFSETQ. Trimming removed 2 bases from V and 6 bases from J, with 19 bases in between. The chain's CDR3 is CASSFEGLRKLDTQYF. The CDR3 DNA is TGCGCCAGCAGCTTCGAAGGGCTCCGGAAGCTGGATACGCAGTATTTT.

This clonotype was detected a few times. CDR3 sequence reads: CASSPSGRRTDTQYF. As DNA, the CDR3 is TGTGCCAGCAGCCCCTCGGGGAGGCGAACAGATACGCAGTATTTT. This chain connects TRBV9 to TRBJ2-3, with a weak D call TRBD2 (6 bases). The V gene's germline CDR1 is SGDLS and CDR2 YYNGEE. The ends were cut back, 4 bases at V and 3 bases at J, with 15 bases in the middle. The CDR3 covers 15 residues.

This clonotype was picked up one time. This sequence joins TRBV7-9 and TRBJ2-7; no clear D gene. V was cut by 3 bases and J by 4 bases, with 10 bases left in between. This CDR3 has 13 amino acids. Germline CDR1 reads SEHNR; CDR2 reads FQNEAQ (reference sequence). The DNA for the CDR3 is TGTGCCAGCAGCTTGGCCAGTCGATACGAGCAGTACTTC. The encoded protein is CASSLASRYEQYF. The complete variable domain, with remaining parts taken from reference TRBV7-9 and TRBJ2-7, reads DTGVSQNPRHKITKRGQNVTFRCDPISEHNRLYWYRQTLGQGPEFLTYFQNEAQLEKSRLLSDRFSAERPKGSFSTLEIQRTEQGDSAMYLCASSLASRYEQYFGPGTRLTVT.

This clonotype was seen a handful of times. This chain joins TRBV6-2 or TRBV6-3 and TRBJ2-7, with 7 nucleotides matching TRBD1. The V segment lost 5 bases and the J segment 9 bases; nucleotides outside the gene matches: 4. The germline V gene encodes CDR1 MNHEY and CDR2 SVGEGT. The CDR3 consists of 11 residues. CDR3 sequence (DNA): TGTGCCAGCAGTACGACAGGGTGGCAGTACTTC. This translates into CASSTTGWQYF.

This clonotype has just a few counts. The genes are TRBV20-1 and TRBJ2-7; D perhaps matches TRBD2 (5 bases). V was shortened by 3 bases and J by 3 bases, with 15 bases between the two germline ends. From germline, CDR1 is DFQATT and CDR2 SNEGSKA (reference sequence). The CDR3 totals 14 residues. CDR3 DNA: TGCAGTGCTAGGAGCCTCCAGCGGCTCTACGAGCAGTACTTC. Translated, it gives CSARSLQRLYEQYF.

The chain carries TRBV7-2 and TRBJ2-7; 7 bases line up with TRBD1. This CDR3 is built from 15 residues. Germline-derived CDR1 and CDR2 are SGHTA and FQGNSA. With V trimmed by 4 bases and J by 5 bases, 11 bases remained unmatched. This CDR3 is CASSSSPGQINEQYF. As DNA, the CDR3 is TGTGCCAGCAGCTCCTCTCCGGGACAGATCAACGAGCAGTACTTC.

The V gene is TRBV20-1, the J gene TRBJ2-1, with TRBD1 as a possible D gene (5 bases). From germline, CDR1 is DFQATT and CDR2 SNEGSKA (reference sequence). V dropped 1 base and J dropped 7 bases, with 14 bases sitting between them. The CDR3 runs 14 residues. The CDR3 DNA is TGCAGTGCTAGAGGTCAGGGATTCAGGAATGAGCAGTTCTTC. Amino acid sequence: CSARGQGFRNEQFF.

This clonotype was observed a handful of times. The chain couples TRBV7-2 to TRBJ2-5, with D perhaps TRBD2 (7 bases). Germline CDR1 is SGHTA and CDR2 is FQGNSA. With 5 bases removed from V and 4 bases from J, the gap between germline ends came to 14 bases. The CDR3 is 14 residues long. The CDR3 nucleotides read TGTGCCAGCAGCCTACTAGGGGGGGGAGAGACCCAGTACTTC. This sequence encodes CASSLLGGGETQYF.

The chain's CDR3 is CASSYLGQGVTGELFF. In nucleotides, the CDR3 is TGCGCCAGCAGCTACCTGGGACAGGGAGTTACCGGGGAGCTGTTTTTT. The chain carries TRBV5-1 and TRBJ2-2, with TRBD1 matching 9 bases. The J segment lost 5 bases and the V segment lost 3 bases, leaving 8 bases of the junction unmatched. Germline loops: CDR1 SGHRS, CDR2 YFSETQ. The CDR3 loop spans 16 amino acids.

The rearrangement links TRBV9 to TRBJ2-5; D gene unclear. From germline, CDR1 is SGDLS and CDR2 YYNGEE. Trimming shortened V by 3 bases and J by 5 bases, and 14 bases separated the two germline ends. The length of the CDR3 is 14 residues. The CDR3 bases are TGTGCCAGCAGCGGTGAACACCCCCGGGAGACCCAGTACTTC. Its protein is CASSGEHPRETQYF.

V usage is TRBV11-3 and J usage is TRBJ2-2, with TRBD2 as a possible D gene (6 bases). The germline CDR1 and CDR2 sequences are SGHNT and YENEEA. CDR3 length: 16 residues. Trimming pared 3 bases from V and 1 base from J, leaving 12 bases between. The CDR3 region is CASSLNSGVNTGELFF. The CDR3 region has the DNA TGTGCCAGCAGCTTGAATAGCGGAGTGAACACCGGGGAGCTGTTTTTT.

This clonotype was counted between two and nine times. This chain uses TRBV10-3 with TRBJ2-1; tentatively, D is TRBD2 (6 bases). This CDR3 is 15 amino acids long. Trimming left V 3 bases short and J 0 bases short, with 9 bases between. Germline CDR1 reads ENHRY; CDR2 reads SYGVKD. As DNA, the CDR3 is TGTGCCATCAGTGATGTCGGGAGCTCCTACAATGAGCAGTTCTTC. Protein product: CAISDVGSSYNEQFF.